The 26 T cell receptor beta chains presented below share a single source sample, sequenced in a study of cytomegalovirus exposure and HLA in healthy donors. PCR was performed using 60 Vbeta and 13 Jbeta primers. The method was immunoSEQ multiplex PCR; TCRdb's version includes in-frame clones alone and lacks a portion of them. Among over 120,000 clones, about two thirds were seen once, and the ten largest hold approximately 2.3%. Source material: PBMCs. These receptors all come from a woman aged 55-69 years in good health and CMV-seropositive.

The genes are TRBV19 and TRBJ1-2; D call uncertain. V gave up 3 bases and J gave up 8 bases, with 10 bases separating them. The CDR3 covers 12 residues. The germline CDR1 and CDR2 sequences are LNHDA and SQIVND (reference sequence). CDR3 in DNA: TGTGCCAGTAGTATTCCAGGCGTCGGCTACACCTTC. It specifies CASSIPGVGYTF.

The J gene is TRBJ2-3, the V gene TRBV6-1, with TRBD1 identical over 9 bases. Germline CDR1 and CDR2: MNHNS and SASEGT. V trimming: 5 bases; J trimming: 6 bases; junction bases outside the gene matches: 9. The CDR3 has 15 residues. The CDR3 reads CASSTGTGWQDTQYF. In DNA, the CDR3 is TGTGCCAGCAGTACCGGGACAGGGTGGCAGGATACGCAGTATTTT.

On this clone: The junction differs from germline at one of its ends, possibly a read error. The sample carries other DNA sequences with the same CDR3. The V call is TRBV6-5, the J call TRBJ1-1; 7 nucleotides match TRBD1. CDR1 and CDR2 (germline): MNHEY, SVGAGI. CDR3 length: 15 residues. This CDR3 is CASSRGQLRDTEAFF. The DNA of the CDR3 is TGTGCCAGCAGCCGGGGACAGCTACGGGACACTGAGGCTTTCTTT.

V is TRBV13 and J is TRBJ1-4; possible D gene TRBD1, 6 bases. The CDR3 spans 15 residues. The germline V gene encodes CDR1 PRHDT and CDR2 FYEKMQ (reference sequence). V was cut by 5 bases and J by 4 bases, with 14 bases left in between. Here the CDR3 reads CASSAGRGINEKLFF. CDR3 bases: TGTGCCAGCAGCGCCGGGAGGGGGATTAATGAAAAACTGTTTTTT.

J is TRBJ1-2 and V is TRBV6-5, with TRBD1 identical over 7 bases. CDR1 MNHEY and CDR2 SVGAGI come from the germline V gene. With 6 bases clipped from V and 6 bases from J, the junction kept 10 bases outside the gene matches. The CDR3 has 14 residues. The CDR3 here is CASRSTQGKDGYTF. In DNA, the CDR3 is TGTGCCAGCAGATCAACACAGGGGAAAGATGGCTACACCTTC.

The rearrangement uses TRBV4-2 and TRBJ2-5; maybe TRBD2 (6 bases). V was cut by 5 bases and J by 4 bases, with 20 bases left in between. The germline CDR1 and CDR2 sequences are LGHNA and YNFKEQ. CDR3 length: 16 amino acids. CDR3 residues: CASSAGGLTSRETQYF. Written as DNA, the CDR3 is TGTGCCAGCAGCGCCGGGGGTTTGACCTCACGAGAGACCCAGTACTTC.

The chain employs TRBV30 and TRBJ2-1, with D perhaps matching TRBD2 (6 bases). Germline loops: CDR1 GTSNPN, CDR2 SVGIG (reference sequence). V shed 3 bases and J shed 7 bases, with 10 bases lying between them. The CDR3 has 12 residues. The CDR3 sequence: CAWSLLANEQFF. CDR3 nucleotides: TGTGCCTGGAGCCTACTAGCTAATGAGCAGTTCTTC.

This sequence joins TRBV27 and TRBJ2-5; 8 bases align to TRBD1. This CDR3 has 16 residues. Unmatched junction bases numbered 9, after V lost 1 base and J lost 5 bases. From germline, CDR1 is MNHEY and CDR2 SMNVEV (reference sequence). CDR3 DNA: TGTGCCAGCAGTTTATTGCGACCAGGGGGCGGGGAGACCCAGTACTTC. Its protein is CASSLLRPGGGETQYF.

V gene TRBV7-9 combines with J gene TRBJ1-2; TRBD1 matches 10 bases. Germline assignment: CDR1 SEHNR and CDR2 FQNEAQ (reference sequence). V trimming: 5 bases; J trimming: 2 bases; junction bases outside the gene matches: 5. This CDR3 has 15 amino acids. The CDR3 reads CASSGGQGGNYGYTF. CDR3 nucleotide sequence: TGTGCCAGCAGCGGAGGACAGGGGGGAAACTATGGCTACACCTTC.

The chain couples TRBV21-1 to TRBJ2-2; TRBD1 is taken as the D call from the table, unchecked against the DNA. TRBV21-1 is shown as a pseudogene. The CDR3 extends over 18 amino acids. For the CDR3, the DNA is TGTGCCAGCAGCCTAAACTCAGCGACAGGGGGGAACACCGGGGAGCTGTTTTTT. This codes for CASSLNSATGGNTGELFF.

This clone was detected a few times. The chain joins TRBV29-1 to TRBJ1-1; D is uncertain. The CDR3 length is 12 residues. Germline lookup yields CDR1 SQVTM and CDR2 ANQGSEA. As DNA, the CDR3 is TGCACCGGGTGGGAGCGGTCCACTGAAGCTTTCTTT. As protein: CTGWERSTEAFF.

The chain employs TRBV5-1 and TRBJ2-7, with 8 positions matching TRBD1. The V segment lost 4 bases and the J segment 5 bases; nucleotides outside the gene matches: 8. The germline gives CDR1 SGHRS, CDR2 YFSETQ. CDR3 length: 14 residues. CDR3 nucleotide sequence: TGCGCCAGCAGCCCCTTGGACAGGGCACACGAGCAGTACTTC. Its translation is CASSPLDRAHEQYF.

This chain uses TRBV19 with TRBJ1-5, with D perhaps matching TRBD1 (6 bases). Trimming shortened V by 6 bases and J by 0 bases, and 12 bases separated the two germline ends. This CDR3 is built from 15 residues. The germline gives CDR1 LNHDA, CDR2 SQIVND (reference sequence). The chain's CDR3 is CASSLDRYSNQPQHF. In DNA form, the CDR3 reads TGTGCCAGTAGCCTGGACAGATATAGCAATCAGCCCCAGCATTTT.

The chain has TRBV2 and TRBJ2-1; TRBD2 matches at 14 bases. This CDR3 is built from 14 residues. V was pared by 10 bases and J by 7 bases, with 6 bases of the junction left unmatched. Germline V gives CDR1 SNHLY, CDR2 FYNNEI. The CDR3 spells CATSTSGRANEQFF. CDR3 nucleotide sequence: TGTGCCACCTCGACTAGCGGGAGGGCGAATGAGCAGTTCTTC.

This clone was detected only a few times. The CDR3 sequence: CASSQEQNYGYTF. The CDR3 DNA reads as TGTGCCAGCTCCCAGGAACAGAACTATGGCTACACCTTC. The chain has TRBV18 and TRBJ1-2, with D hard to call. This CDR3 region has 13 residues. With 6 bases removed from V and 2 bases from J, the gap between germline ends came to 10 bases. Per germline, CDR1 KGHSH and CDR2 LQKENI.

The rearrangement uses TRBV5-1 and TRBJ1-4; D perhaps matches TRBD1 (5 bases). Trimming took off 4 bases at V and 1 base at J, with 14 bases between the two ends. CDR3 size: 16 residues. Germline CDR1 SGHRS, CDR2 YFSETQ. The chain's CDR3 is CASSARDGGTNEKLFF. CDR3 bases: TGCGCCAGCAGCGCGCGGGACGGAGGAACTAATGAAAAACTGTTTTTT.

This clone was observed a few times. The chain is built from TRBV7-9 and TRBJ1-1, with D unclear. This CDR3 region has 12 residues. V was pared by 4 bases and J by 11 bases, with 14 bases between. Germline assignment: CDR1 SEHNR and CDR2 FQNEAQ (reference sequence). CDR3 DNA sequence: TGTGCCAGCAGCTCTCTAGGAGGCCAGGCTTTCTTT. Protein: CASSSLGGQAFF.

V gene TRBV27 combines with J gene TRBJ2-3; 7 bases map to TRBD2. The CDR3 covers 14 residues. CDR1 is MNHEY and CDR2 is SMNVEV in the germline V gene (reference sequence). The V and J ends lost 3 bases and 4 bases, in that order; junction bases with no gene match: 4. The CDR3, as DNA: TGTGCCAGCAGTTTGCGGGGGATCGCAGATACGCAGTATTTT. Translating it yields CASSLRGIADTQYF.

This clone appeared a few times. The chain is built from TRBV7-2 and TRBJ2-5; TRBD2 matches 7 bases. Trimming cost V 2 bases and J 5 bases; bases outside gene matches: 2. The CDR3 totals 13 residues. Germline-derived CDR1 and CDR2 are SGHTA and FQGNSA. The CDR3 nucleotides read TGTGCCAGCAGCTTATGGGGGGGGGAGACCCAGTACTTC. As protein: CASSLWGGETQYF. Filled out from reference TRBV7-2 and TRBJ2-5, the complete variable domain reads GAGVSQSPSNKVTEKGKDVELRCDPISGHTALYWYRQSLGQGLEFLIYFQGNSAPDKSGLPSDRFSAERTGGSVSTLTIQRTQQEDSAVYLCASSLWGGETQYFGPGTRLLVL.

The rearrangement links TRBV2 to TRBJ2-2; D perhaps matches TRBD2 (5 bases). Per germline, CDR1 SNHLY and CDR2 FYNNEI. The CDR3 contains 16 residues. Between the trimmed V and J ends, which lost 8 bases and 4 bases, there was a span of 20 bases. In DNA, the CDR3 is TGTGCCAGCGTTCCCGGAGGCGTTGGGGTCACCGGGGAGCTGTTTTTT. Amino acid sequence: CASVPGGVGVTGELFF.

CDR3 nucleotides: TGTGCCAGCAGCAAAGGGCCCCCCCTAGCGGGAGTCTACGAGCAGTACTTC. It yields the protein CASSKGPPLAGVYEQYF. The rearrangement uses TRBV21-1 and TRBJ2-7; TRBD2 is the table's D call and was not checked against the DNA. TRBV21-1 is shown as a pseudogene. The CDR3 extends over 17 amino acids.

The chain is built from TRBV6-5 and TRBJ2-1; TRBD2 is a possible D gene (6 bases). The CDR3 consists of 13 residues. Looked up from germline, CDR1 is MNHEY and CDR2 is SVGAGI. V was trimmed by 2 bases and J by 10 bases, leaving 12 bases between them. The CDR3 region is CASSYPGTDEQFF. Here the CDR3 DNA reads TGTGCCAGCAGTTACCCCGGGACTGACGAGCAGTTCTTC.

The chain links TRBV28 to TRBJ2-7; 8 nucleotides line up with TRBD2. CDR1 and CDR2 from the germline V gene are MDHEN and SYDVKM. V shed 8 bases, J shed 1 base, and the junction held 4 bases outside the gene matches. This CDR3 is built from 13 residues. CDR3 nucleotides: TGTGCCAGCTTGTCTAGCGGGTCCTACGAGCAGTACTTC. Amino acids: CASLSSGSYEQYF.

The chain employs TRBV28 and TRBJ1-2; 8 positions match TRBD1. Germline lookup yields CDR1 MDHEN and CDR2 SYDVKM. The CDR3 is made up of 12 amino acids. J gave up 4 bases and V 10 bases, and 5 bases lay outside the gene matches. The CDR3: CATGRGLYGYTF. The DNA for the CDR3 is TGTGCCACCGGCAGGGGGCTCTATGGCTACACCTTC.

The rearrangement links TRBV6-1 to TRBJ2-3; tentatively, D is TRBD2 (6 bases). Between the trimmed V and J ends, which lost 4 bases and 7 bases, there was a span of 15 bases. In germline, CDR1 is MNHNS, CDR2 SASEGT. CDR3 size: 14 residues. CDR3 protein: CASSGGSGRNTQYF. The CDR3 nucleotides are TGTGCCAGCAGTGGGGGGTCAGGGAGGAATACGCAGTATTTT.

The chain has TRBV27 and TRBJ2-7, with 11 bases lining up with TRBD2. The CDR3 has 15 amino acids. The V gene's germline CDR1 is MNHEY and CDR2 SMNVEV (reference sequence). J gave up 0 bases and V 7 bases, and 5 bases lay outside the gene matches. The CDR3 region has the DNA TGTGCCAGCAAACTTACTAGCGGGAGCTCCTACGAGCAGTACTTC. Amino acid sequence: CASKLTSGSSYEQYF.